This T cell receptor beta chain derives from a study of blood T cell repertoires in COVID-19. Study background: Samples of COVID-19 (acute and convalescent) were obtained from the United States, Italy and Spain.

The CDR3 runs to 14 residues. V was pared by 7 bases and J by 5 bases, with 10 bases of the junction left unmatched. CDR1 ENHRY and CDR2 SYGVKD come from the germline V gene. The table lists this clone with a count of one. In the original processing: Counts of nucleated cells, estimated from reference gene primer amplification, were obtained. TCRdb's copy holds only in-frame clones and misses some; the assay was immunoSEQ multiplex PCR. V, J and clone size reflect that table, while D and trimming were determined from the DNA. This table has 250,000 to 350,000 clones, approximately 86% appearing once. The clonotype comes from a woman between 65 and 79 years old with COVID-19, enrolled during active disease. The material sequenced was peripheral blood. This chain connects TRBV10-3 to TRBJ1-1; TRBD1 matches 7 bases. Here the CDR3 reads CAITASGGVTEAFF. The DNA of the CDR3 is TGTGCCATCACCGCGTCAGGGGGAGTAACTGAAGCTTTCTTT.